This TCR beta chain is drawn from a study of cytomegalovirus exposure and HLA in healthy donors. Regarding the study as a whole: A few V segments could not be told apart, such as TRBV6-2 and TRBV6-3, and were left out. When a later analysis was performed, an Asian-associated ancestry cluster reportedly had fewer N-insertions than the 666-donor mean.

Deletions cut 5 bases from V and 3 bases from J, with 17 bases between. Germline V lookup: CDR1 SQVTM, CDR2 ANQGSEA. This CDR3 region has 15 residues. With 60 Vbeta and 13 Jbeta primers, the PCR was carried out. Profiling relied on immunoSEQ multiplex PCR, and the TCRdb table lists in-frame clones only, not all of them. The sample has 100,000 to 150,000 clones, roughly three quarters seen once. Only one count was recorded for this clone. The antigen is not known. The sequence came from a woman aged 40 to 50 in good health and CMV-seronegative. V gene TRBV29-1 combines with J gene TRBJ2-1; a weak D match, TRBD1 (6 bases). Sequencing was done on a sample of PBMCs. The CDR3 DNA follows: TGCAGCGTTCGTACAGGGTCTCCTTTCTACAATGAGCAGTTCTTC. Protein sequence: CSVRTGSPFYNEQFF.